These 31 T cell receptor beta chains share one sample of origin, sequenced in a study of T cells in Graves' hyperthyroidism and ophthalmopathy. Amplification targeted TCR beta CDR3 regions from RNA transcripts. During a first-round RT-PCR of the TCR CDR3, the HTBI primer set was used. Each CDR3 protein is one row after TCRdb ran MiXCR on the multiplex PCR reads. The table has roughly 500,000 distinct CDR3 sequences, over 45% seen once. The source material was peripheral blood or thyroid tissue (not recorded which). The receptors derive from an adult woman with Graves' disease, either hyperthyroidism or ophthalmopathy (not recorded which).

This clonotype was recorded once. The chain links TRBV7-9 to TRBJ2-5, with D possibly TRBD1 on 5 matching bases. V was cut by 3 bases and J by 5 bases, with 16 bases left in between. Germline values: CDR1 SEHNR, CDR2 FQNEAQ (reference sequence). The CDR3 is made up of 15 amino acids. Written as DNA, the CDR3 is TGTGCCAGCAGCTTCAGTGTCAGGGTCGGGGAGACCCAGTACTTC. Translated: CASSFSVRVGETQYF.

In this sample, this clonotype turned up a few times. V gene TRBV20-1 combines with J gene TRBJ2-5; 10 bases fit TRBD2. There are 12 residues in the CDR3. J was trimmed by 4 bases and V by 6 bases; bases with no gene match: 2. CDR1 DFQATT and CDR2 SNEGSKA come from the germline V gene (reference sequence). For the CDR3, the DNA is TGCAGTGCGAGACTAGCGGGAGAGACCCAGTACTTC. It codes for CSARLAGETQYF.

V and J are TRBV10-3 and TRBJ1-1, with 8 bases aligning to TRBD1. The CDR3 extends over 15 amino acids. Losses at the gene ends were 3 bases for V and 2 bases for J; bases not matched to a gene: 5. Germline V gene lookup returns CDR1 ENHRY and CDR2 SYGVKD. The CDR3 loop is CAISESGQGNTEAFF. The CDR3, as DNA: TGTGCCATCAGTGAATCAGGACAGGGTAACACTGAAGCTTTCTTT.

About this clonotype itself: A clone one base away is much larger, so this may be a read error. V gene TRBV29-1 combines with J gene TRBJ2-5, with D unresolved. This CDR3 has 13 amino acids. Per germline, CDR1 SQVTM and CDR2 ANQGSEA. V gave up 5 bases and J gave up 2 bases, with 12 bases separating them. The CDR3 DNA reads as TGCAGCGTTCGTCCGGCCAGACAAGAGACCCAGTACTTC. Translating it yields CSVRPARQETQYF.

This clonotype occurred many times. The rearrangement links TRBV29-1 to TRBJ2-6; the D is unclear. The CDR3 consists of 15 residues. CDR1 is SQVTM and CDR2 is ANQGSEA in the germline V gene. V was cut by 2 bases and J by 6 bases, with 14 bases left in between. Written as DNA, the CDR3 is TGCAGCGTTGAAAGGGTAGAGGCTGCGGCCAACGTCCTGACTTTC. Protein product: CSVERVEAAANVLTF.

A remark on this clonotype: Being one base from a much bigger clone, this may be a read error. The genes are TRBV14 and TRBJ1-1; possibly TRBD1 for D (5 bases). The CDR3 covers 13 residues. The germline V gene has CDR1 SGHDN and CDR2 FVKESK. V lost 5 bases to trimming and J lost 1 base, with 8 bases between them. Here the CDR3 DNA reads TGTGCCAGCAGCGAACAGGCGAACACTGAAGCTTTCTTT. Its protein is CASSEQANTEAFF.

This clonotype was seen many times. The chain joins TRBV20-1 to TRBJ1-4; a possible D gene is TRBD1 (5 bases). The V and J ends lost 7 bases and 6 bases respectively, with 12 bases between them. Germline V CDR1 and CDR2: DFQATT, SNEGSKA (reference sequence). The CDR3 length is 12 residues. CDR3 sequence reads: CSGRGRDEKLFF. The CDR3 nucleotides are TGCAGTGGGAGGGGTCGGGATGAAAAACTGTTTTTT.

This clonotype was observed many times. The CDR3 DNA follows: TGTGCCATAACGGACAAGTCGGGCTACGAGCAGTACTTC. Translation: CAITDKSGYEQYF. The chain joins TRBV10-3 to TRBJ2-7; possibly TRBD1 for D (5 bases). Trimming stripped 9 bases from V and 3 bases from J, with 15 bases between. CDR1 and CDR2 from the germline V gene are ENHRY and SYGVKD. This CDR3 has 13 amino acids.

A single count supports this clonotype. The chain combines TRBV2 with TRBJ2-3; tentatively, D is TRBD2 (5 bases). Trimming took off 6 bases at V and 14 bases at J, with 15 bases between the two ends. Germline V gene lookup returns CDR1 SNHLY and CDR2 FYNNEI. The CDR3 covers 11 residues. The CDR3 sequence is CASSAAEAVYF. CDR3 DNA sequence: TGTGCCAGCAGCGCCGCCGAAGCGGTGTATTTT.

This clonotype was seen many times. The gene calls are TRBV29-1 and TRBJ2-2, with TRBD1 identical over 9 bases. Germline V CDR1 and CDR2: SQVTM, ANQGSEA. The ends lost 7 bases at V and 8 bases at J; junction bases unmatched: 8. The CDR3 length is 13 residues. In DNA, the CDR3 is TGCAGCGCCGGGACAGGGATTACGGGGGAGCTGTTTTTT. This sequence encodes CSAGTGITGELFF.

CDR3 amino acids: CASTQNWNTEAFF. As DNA, the CDR3 is TGCGCCAGCACCCAGAATTGGAACACTGAAGCTTTCTTT. The V and J genes are TRBV10-1 and TRBJ1-1; no clear D gene. Trimming removed 7 bases from V and 1 base from J, with 10 bases in between. The CDR3 is 13 amino acids. Germline V lookup: CDR1 WNHNN, CDR2 SYGVQD (reference sequence).

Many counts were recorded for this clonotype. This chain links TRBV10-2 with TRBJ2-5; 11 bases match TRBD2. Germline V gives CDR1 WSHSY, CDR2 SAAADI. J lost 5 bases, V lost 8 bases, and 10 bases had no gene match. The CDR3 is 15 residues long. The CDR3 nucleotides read TGCGCCAGCCGGGTAGCGGGAGGGTTGTGGGAGACCCAGTACTTC. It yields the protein CASRVAGGLWETQYF.

CDR3 sequence: CASSPGRPEEQYF. As DNA, the CDR3 is TGTGCCAGCAGCCCAGGTCGCCCGGAGGAGCAGTACTTC. The rearrangement links TRBV7-9 to TRBJ2-7, with D uncertain. This CDR3 is built from 13 residues. V was clipped by 5 bases and J by 7 bases, with 15 bases between them. CDR1 is SEHNR, CDR2 FQNEAQ, per germline (reference sequence). The full variable domain, its missing parts supplied by reference TRBV7-9 and TRBJ2-7, is DTGVSQNPRHKITKRGQNVTFRCDPISEHNRLYWYRQTLGQGPEFLTYFQNEAQLEKSRLLSDRFSAERPKGSFSTLEIQRTEQGDSAMYLCASSPGRPEEQYFGPGTRLTVT.

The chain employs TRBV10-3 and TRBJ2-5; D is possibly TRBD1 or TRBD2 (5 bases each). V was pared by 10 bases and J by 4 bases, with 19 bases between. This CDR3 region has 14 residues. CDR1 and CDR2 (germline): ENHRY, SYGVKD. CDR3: CATKPGRSTETQYF. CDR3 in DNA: TGTGCCACCAAACCGGGACGCAGCACAGAGACCCAGTACTTC.

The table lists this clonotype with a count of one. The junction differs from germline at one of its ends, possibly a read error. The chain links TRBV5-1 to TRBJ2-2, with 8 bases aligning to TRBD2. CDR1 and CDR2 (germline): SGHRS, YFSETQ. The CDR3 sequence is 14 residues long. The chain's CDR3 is CASSLVREGHEQFF. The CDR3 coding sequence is TGCGCCAGCAGCTTGGTTCGGGAGGGCCATGAGCAGTTTTTT. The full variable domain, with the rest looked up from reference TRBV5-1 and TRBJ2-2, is KAGVTQTPRYLIKTRGQQVTLSCSPISGHRSVSWYQQTPGQGLQFLFEYFSETQRNKGNFPGRFSGRQFSNSRSEMNVSTLELGDSALYLCASSLVREGHEQFFGEGSRLTVL.

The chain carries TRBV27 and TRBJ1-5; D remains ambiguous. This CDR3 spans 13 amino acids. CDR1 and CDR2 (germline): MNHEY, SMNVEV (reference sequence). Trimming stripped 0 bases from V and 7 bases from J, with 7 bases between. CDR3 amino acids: CASSLSGEQPQHF. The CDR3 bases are TGTGCCAGCAGTTTATCCGGGGAACAGCCCCAGCATTTT.

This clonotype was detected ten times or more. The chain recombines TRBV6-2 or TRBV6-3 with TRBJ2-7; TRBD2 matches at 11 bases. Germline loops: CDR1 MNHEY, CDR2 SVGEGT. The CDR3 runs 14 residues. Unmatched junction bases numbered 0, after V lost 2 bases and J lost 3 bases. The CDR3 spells CASSYGTSGYEQYF. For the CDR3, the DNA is TGTGCCAGCAGTTACGGGACTAGCGGCTACGAGCAGTACTTC.

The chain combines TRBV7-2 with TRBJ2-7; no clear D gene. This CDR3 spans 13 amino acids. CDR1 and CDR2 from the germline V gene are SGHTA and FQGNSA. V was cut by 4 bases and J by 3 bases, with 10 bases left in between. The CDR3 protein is CASSSPPSYEQYF. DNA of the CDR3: TGTGCCAGCAGCTCACCTCCCAGCTACGAGCAGTACTTC.

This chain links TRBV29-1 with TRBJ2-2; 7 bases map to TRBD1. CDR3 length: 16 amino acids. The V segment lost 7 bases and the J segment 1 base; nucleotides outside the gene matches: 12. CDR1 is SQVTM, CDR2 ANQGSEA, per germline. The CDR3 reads CSASPDRARNTGELFF. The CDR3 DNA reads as TGCAGCGCTTCCCCTGACAGGGCGCGGAACACCGGGGAGCTGTTTTTT.

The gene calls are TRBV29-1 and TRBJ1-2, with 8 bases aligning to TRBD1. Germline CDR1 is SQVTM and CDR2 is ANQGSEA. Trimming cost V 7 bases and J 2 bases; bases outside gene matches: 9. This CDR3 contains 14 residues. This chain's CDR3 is CSALGQGLNYGYTF. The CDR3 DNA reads TGCAGCGCCCTAGGACAGGGCTTAAACTATGGCTACACCTTC.

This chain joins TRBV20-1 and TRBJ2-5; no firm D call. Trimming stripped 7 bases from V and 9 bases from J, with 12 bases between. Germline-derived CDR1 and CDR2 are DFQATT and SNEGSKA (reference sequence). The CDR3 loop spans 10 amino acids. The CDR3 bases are TGCAGTGAGACTTTTGTGGCCCAGTACTTC. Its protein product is CSETFVAQYF.

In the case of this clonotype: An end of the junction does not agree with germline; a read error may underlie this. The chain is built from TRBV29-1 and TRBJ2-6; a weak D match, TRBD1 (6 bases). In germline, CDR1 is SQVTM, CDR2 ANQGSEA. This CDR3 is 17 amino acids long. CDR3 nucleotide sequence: TGCAGCGTTGAAGAATGGCAGGGACACTCTGGGGCCAACGCCCTGACTTTC. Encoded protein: CSVEEWQGHSGANALTF. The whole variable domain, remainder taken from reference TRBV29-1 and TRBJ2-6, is SAVISQKPSRDICQRGTSLTIQCQVDSQVTMMFWYRQQPGQSLTLIATANQGSEATYESGFVIDKFPISRPNLTFSTLTVSNMSPEDSSIYLCSVEEWQGHSGANALTFGAGSRLTVL.

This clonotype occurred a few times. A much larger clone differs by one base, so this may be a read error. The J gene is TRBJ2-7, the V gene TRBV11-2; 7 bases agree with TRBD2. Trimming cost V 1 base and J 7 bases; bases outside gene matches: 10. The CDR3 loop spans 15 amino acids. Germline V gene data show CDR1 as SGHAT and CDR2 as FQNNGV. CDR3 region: CASSLGPSGVAEQYF. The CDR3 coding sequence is TGTGCCAGCAGCTTAGGGCCTAGCGGAGTGGCGGAGCAGTACTTC.

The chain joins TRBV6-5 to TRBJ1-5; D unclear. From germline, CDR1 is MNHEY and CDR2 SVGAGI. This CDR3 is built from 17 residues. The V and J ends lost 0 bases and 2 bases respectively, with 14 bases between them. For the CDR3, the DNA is TGTGCCAGCAGTTACTCAATGAGCCCCCGAGGCAATCAGCCCCAGCATTTT. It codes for CASSYSMSPRGNQPQHF.

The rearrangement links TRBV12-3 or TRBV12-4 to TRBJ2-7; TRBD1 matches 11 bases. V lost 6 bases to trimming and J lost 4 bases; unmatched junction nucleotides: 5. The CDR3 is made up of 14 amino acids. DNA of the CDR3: TGTGCCAGCAGATGGGGACAGGGGGAGTACGAGCAGTACTTC. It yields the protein CASRWGQGEYEQYF.

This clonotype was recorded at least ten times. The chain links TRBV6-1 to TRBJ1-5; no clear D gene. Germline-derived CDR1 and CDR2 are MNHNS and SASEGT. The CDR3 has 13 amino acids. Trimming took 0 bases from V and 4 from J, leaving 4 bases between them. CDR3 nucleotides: TGTGCCAGCAGTGAAGCCCATAATCAGCCCCAGCATTTT. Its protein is CASSEAHNQPQHF.

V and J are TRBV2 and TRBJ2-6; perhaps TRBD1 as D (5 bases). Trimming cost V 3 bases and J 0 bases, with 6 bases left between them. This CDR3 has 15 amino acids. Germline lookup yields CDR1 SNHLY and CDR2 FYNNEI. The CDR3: CASSDRDSGANVLTF. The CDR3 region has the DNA TGTGCCAGCAGTGACAGGGACTCTGGGGCCAACGTCCTGACTTTC.

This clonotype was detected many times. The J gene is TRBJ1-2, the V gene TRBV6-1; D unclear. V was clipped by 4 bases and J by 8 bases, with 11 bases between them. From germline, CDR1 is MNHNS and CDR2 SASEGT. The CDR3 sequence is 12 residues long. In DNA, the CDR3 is TGTGCCAGCAGTGTCCCAGTCGGAGGCTACACCTTC. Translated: CASSVPVGGYTF.

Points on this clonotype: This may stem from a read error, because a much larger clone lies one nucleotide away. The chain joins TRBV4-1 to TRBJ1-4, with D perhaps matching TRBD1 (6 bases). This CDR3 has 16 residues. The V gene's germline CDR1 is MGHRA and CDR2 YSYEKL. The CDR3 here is CTSSPSTGTTNEKLFF. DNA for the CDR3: TGCACCAGCAGCCCGTCCACAGGGACAACTAATGAAAAACTGTTTTTT.

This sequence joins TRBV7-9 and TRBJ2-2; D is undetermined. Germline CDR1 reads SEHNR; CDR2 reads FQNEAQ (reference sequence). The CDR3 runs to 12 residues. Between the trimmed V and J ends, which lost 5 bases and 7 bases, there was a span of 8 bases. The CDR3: CASSKLGGELFF. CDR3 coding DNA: TGTGCCAGCAGCAAGTTAGGCGGGGAGCTGTTTTTT. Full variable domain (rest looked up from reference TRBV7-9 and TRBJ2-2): DTGVSQNPRHKITKRGQNVTFRCDPISEHNRLYWYRQTLGQGPEFLTYFQNEAQLEKSRLLSDRFSAERPKGSFSTLEIQRTEQGDSAMYLCASSKLGGELFFGEGSRLTVL.

CDR3 sequence (DNA): TGTGCCAGCAGAAGGGACGGGGCCAACGTCCTGACTTTC. It codes for CASRRDGANVLTF. This chain connects TRBV28 to TRBJ2-6; D possibly uses TRBD1 or TRBD2 (5 bases each). CDR1 and CDR2 from the germline V gene are MDHEN and SYDVKM. Trimming pared 6 bases from V and 4 bases from J, leaving 7 bases between. CDR3 length: 13 residues. Drawing the rest from reference TRBV28 and TRBJ2-6, the complete variable domain is DVKVTQSSRYLVKRTGEKVFLECVQDMDHENMFWYRQDPGLGLRLIYFSYDVKMKEKGDIPEGYSVSREKKERFSLILESASTNQTSMYLCASRRDGANVLTFGAGSRLTVL.